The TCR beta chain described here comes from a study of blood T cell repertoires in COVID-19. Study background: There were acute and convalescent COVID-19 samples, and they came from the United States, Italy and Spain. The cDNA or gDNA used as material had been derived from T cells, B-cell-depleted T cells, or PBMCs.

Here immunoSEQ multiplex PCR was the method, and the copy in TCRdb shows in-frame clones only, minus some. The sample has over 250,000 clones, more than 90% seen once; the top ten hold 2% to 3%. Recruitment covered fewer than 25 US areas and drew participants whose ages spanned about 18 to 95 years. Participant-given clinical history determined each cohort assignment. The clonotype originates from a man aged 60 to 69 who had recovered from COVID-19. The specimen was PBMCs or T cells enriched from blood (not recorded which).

The CDR3, as DNA: TGTGCCAGCAGCACTGGTCCCTCCTACGAGCAGTACTTC. Encoded protein: CASSTGPSYEQYF. The chain combines TRBV7-6 with TRBJ2-7; no clear D. Germline V CDR1 and CDR2: SGHVS, FNYEAQ. The CDR3 is made up of 13 amino acids. The V and J ends lost 5 bases and 0 bases respectively, with 8 bases between them.